This entry concerns a single TCR beta chain. The sample contains more than one DNA sequence encoding this CDR3. CDR3 length: 13 residues. Germline V gene sequence: CDR1 ENHRY, CDR2 SYGVKD. V dropped 10 bases and J dropped 1 base, with 10 bases sitting between them. The data originate from a study of Ad26.COV2.S vaccination and SARS-CoV-2 variants. Treatment: 15 to 20 received Ad26.COV2.S at low or high dose, single or two shots; about 5 received placebo; per-sample allocation not given. Samples came from day 63 after the first vaccine or placebo injection. The vaccine delivered Wuhan-strain SARS-CoV-2 spike through an Ad26 vector. Data came from immunoSEQ multiplex PCR; TCRdb stores just in-frame clones and leaves some out. In the table there are about 350,000 clones, around 84% of which are singletons.

The V and J genes are TRBV10-3 and TRBJ2-2; D gene uncertain. This clonotype originated in a person aged 18-60 years who received the Ad26.COV2.S COVID-19 vaccine or a placebo. The material was peripheral blood, obtained in a trial of Ad26.COV2.S vaccine versus placebo. This chain's CDR3 is CATRQRNTGELFF. CDR3 bases: TGTGCCACCAGGCAGAGGAACACCGGGGAGCTGTTTTTT.